This TCR beta chain was sequenced for a study of shared clonotypes between healthy human individuals. Study-level results: The sole specimen, blood, was sampled, and tissue repertoires likely differ.

V was pared by 0 bases and J by 2 bases, with 21 bases between. The germline gives CDR1 SGDLS, CDR2 YYNGEE. The CDR3 extends over 18 amino acids. This clone appeared a few times. Antigen specificity is unknown. Clones were sequenced by immunoSEQ multiplex PCR, and TCRdb holds only the in-frame ones, with some missing. The sample gives under 1,100,000 clones, around 76% of which show up once; about 1.5% is in the top ten. The sequenced sample was memory CD4+ T cells sorted from blood. Subset in this sample: CD45RA-negative fraction. The sequence was obtained from a man aged 18 to 29 in good health. V and J are TRBV9 and TRBJ2-7; tentatively, D is TRBD2 (6 bases). CDR3 DNA: TGTGCCAGCAGCGTAGGGGTCAGGGACTCCTCACGGGCCTACGAGCAGTACTTC. It yields the protein CASSVGVRDSSRAYEQYF.